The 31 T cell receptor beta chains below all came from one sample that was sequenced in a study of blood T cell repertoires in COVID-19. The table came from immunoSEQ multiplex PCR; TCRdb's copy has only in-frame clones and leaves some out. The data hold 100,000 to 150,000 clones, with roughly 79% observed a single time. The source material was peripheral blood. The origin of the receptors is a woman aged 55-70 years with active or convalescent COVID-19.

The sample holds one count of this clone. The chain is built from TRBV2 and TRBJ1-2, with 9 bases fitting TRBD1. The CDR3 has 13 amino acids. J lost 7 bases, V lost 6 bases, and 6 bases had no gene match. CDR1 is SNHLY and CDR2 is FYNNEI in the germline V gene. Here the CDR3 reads CASRVGQGAGYTF. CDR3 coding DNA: TGTGCCAGCAGGGTGGGACAGGGAGCTGGCTACACCTTC.

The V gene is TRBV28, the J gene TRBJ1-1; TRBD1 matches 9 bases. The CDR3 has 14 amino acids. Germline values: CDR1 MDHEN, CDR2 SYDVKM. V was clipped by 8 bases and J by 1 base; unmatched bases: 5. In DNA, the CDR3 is TGTGCCAGCGCGACAGGGGGACAGAACACTGAAGCTTTCTTT. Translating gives CASATGGQNTEAFF.

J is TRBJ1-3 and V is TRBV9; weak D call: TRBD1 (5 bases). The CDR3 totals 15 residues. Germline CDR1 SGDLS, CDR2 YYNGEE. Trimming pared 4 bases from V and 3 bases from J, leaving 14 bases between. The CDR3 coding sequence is TGTGCCAGCAGCCCCCGACCGGGGGATGGAAACACCATATATTTT. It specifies CASSPRPGDGNTIYF.

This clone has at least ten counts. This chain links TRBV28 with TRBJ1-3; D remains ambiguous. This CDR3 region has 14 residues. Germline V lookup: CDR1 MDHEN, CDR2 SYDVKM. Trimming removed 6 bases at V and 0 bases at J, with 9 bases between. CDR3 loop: CASRAGSSGNTIYF. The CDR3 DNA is TGTGCCAGCAGGGCGGGGAGCTCTGGAAACACCATATATTTT.

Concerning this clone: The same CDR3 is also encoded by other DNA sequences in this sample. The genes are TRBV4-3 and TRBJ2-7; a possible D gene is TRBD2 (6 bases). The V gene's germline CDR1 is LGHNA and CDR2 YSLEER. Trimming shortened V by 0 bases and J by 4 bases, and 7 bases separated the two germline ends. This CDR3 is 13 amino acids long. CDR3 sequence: CASSQDRGYEQYF. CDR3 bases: TGCGCCAGCAGCCAAGATCGGGGGTACGAGCAGTACTTC.

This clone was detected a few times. The CDR3 sequence: CSASKASRGQSYNSPLHF. DNA of the CDR3: TGCAGTGCTAGTAAGGCCAGTCGGGGTCAGTCCTATAATTCACCCCTCCACTTT. V usage is TRBV20-1 and J usage is TRBJ1-6; D gene uncertain. With 3 bases removed from V and 1 base from J, the gap between germline ends came to 19 bases. Germline assignment: CDR1 DFQATT and CDR2 SNEGSKA (reference sequence). This CDR3 spans 18 amino acids.

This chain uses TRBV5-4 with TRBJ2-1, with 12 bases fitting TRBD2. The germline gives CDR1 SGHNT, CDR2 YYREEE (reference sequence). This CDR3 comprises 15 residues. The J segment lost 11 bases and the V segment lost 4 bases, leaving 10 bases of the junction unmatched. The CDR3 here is CASSLLAGGGDQQFF. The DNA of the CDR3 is TGTGCCAGCAGCCTACTAGCGGGGGGCGGGGATCAGCAGTTCTTC.

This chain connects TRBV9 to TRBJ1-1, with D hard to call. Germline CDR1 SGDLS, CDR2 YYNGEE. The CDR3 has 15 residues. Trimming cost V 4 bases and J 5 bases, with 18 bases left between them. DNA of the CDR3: TGTGCCAGCAGCATCAGCGGGGATAAGAAGACTGAAGCTTTCTTT. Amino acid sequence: CASSISGDKKTEAFF.

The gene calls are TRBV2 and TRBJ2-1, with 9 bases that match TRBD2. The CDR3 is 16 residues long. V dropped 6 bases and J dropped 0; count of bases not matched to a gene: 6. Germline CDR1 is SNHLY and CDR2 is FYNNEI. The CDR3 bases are TGTGCCAGCAGCCCCATTAGCGGGAGCTCCTACAATGAGCAGTTCTTC. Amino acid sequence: CASSPISGSSYNEQFF.

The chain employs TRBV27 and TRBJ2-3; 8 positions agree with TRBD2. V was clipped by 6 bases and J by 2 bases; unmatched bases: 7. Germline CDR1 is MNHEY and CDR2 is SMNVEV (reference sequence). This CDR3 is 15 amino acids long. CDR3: CASSHSGTYTDTQYF. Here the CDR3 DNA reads TGTGCCAGCAGCCATAGCGGGACCTACACAGATACGCAGTATTTT.

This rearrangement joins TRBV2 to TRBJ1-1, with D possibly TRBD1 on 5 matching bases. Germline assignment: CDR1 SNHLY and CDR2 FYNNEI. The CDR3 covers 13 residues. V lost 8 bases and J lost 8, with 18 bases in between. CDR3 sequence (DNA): TGTGCCAGCCTCATCATCGTCCGGGGGGAAGCTTTCTTT. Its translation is CASLIIVRGEAFF.

CDR3 amino acids: CASAPGDRVFLQGASGELFF. The CDR3 coding sequence is TGTGCCAGCGCCCCAGGGGACAGGGTGTTCCTCCAAGGTGCGTCCGGGGAGCTGTTTTTT. The chain combines TRBV2 with TRBJ2-2, with TRBD1 matching over 9 bases. V lost 8 bases to trimming and J lost 6 bases; unmatched junction nucleotides: 25. The CDR3 extends over 20 amino acids. CDR1 and CDR2 from the germline V gene are SNHLY and FYNNEI.

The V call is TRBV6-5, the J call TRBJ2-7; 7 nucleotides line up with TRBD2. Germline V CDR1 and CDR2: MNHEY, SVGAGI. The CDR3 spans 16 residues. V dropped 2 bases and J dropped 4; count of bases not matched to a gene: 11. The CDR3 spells CASSYGQMGGGYEQYF. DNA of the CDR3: TGTGCCAGCAGTTACGGGCAAATGGGGGGGGGTTACGAGCAGTACTTC.

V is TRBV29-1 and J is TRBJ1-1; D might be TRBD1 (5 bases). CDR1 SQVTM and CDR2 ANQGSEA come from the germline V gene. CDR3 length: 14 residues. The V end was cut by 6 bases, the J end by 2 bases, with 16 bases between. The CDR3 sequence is CSVGTATVNTEAFF. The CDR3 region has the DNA TGCAGCGTGGGCACCGCGACAGTAAACACTGAAGCTTTCTTT.

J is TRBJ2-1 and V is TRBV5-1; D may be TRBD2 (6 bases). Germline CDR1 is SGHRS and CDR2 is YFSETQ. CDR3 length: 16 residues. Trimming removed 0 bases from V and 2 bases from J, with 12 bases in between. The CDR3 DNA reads TGCGCCAGCAGCTTGGGGCAGGGAGGCCCCTACAATGAGCAGTTCTTC. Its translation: CASSLGQGGPYNEQFF.

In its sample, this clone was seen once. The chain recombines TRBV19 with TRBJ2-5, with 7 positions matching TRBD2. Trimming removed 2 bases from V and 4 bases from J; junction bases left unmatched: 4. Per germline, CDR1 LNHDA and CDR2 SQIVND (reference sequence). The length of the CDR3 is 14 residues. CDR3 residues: CASSIKGGPETQYF. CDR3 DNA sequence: TGTGCCAGTAGTATAAAGGGAGGGCCAGAGACCCAGTACTTC.

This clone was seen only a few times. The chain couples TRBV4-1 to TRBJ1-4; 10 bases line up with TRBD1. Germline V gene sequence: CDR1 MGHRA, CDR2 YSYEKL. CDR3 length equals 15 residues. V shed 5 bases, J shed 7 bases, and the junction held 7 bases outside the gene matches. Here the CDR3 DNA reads TGCGCCAGCAGCGCCCGGACAGGGGGTTTTGAAAAACTGTTTTTT. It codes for CASSARTGGFEKLFF.

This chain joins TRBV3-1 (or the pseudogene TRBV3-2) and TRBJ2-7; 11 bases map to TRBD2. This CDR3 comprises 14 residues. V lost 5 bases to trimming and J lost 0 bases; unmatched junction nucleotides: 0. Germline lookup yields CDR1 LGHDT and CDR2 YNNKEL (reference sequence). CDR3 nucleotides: TGTGCCAGCAGCACTAGCGGGGGCTCCTACGAGCAGTACTTC. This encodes CASSTSGGSYEQYF.

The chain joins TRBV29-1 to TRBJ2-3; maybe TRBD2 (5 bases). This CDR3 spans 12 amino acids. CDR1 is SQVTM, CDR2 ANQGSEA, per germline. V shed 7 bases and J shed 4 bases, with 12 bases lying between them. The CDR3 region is CSANRGPDTQYF. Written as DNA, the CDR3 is TGCAGCGCAAACCGCGGGCCAGATACGCAGTATTTT.

The CDR3 reads CASSLPGQGYEKLFF. The CDR3 DNA follows: TGTGCCAGCAGCTTACCGGGACAGGGGTATGAAAAACTGTTTTTT. The rearrangement links TRBV7-2 to TRBJ1-4; 10 bases are a match to TRBD1. There are 15 residues in the CDR3. CDR1 is SGHTA and CDR2 is FQGNSA in the germline V gene. The ends lost 2 bases at V and 6 bases at J; junction bases unmatched: 3.

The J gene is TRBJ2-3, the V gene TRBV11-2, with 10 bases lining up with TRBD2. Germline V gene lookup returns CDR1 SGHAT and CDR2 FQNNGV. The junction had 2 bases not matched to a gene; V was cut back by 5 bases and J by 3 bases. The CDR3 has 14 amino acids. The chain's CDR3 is CASSPGLATDTQYF. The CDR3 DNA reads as TGTGCCAGCAGCCCGGGACTAGCGACAGATACGCAGTATTTT. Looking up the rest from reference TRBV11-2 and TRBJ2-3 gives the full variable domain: EAGVAQSPRYKIIEKRQSVAFWCNPISGHATLYWYQQILGQGPKLLIQFQNNGVVDDSQLPKDRFSAERLKGVDSTLKIQPAKLEDSAVYLCASSPGLATDTQYFGPGTRLTVL.

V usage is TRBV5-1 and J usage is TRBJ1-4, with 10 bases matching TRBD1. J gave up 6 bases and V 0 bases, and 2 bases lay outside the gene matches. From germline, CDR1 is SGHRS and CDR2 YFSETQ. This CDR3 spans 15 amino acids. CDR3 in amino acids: CASSLAGQGYEKLFF. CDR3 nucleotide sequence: TGCGCCAGCAGCTTGGCGGGACAGGGGTATGAAAAACTGTTTTTT.

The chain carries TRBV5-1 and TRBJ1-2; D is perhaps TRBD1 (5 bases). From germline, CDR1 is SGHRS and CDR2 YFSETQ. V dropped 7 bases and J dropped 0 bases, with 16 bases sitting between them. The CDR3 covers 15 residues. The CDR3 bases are TGCGCCAGCCCCGGGACTATACTGGCTAACTATGGCTACACCTTC. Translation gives CASPGTILANYGYTF.

The DNA of the CDR3 is TGCGCCAGCAGCGGCCGACGAGGGGGCAGTGCAGATACGCAGTATTTT. Its translation: CASSGRRGGSADTQYF. The rearrangement joins TRBV5-1 to TRBJ2-3; TRBD1 aligns across 7 bases. The ends lost 4 bases at V and 4 bases at J; junction bases unmatched: 12. Germline loops: CDR1 SGHRS, CDR2 YFSETQ. The CDR3 is made up of 16 amino acids.

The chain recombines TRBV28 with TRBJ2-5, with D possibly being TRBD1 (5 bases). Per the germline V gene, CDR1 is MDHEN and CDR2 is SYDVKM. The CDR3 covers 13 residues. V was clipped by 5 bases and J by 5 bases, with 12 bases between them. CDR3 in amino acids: CASSRQGGETQYF. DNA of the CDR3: TGTGCCAGCAGTAGGCAGGGTGGTGAGACCCAGTACTTC.

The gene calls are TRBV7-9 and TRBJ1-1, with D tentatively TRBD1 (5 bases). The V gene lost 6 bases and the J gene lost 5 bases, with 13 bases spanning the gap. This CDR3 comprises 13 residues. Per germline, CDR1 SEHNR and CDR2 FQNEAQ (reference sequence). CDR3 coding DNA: TGTGCCAGCAGTCCAGGGCCGAGGACTGAAGCTTTCTTT. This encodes CASSPGPRTEAFF. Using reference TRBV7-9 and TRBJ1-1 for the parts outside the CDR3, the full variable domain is DTGVSQNPRHKITKRGQNVTFRCDPISEHNRLYWYRQTLGQGPEFLTYFQNEAQLEKSRLLSDRFSAERPKGSFSTLEIQRTEQGDSAMYLCASSPGPRTEAFFGQGTRLTVV.

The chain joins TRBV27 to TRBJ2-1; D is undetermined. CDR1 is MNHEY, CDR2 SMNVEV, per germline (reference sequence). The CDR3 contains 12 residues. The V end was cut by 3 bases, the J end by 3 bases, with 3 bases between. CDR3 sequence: CASSLSYNEQFF. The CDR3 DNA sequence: TGTGCCAGCAGTTTGAGCTACAATGAGCAGTTCTTC.

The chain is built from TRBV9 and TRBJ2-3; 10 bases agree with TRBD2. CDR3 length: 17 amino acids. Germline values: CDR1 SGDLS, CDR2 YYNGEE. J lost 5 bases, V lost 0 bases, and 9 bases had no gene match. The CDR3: CASSVGLAGPGRDTQYF. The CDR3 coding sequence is TGTGCCAGCAGCGTAGGACTAGCGGGTCCAGGTAGAGATACGCAGTATTTT.

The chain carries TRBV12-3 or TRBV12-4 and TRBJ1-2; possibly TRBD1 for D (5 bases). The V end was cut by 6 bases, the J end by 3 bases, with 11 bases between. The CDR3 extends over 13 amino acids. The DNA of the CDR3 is TGTGCCAGCAGCCCGCAGGGTTACTATGGCTACACCTTC. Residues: CASSPQGYYGYTF.

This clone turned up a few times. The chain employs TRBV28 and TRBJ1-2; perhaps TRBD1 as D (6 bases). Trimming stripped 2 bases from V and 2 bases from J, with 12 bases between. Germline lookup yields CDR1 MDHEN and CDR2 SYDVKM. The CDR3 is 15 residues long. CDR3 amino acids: CASSLKAGANYGYTF. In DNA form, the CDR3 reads TGTGCCAGCAGTTTAAAGGCAGGGGCCAACTATGGCTACACCTTC.

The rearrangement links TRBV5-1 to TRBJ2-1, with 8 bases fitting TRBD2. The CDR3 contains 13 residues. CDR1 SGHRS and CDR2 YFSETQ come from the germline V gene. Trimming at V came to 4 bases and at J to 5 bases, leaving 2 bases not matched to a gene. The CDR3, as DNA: TGCGCCAGCAGCGGAGCGGGGGACAATGAGCAGTTCTTC. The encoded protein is CASSGAGDNEQFF. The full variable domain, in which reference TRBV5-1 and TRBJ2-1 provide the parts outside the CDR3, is KAGVTQTPRYLIKTRGQQVTLSCSPISGHRSVSWYQQTPGQGLQFLFEYFSETQRNKGNFPGRFSGRQFSNSRSEMNVSTLELGDSALYLCASSGAGDNEQFFGPGTRLTVL.